The present TCR beta chain was sequenced within a study of OX40 agonist ivuxolimab in advanced cancers. Looked up from germline, CDR1 is MNHEY and CDR2 is SVGAGI. V was pared by 6 bases and J by 3 bases, with 14 bases between. This CDR3 spans 15 amino acids. The protocol was immunoSEQ multiplex PCR, while the TCRdb copy is restricted to in-frame clones and leaves out a portion. The sample consists of over 30,000 clones, roughly 82% of them appearing once. V gene TRBV6-5 combines with J gene TRBJ1-4, with D unclear. The starting material was CD4+ or CD8+ T cells sorted from blood, obtained in a trial of the OX40 agonist ivuxolimab. This TCR came from an adult with an advanced solid tumor such as melanoma, head and neck, liver or kidney cancer. CDR3 coding DNA: TGTGCCAGCAGCCCGGGAGGTGGGCCTAATGAAAAACTGTTTTTT. It yields the protein CASSPGGGPNEKLFF.